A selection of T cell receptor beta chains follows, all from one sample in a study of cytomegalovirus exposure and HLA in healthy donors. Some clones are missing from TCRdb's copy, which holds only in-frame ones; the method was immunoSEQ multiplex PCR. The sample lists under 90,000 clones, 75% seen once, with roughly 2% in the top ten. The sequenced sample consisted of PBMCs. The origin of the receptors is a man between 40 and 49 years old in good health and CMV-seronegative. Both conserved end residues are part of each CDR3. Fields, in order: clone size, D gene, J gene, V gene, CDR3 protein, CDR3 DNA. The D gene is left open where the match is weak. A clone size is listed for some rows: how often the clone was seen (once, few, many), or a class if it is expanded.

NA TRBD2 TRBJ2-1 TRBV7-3 CASSLLGLAGSYNEQFF TGTGCCAGCAGCTTACTCGGACTAGCGGGCTCCTACAATGAGCAGTTCTTC
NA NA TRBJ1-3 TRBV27 CASRRRRNTIYF TGTGCCAGCAGGCGGAGGCGAAACACCATATATTTT
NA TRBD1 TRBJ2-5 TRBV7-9 CASSLDRGLGETQYF TGTGCCAGCAGCCTCGACAGGGGGCTGGGAGAGACCCAGTACTTC
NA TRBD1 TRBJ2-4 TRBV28 CASSPWTGPKNIQYF TGTGCCAGCAGTCCCTGGACAGGACCCAAAAACATTCAGTACTTC
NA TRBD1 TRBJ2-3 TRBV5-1 CASSIGQGAADTQYF TGCGCCAGCAGCATAGGACAGGGGGCGGCAGATACGCAGTATTTT
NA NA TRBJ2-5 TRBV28 CASSLTGGLKTQYF TGTGCCAGCAGTTTAACGGGGGGCCTGAAGACCCAGTACTTC
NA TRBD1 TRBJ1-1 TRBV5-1 CASSLQGAVNTEAFF TGCGCCAGCAGCTTGCAGGGGGCCGTAAACACTGAAGCTTTCTTT
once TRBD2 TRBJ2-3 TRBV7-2 CASSRLAGGPKDTQYF TGTGCCAGCAGCCGCCTAGCGGGGGGGCCCAAAGATACGCAGTATTTT
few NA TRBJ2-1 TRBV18 CASSPSGSVNEQFF TGTGCCAGCTCACCATCAGGGTCCGTCAATGAGCAGTTCTTC
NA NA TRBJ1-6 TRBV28 CASSQGTNYSPLHF TGTGCCAGCAGTCAGGGGACAAACTATTCACCCCTCCACTTT
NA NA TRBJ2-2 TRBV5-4 CASSLGQGSTGELFF TGTGCCAGCAGCTTAGGCCAGGGGAGCACCGGGGAGCTGTTTTTT
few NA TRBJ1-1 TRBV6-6 CASSRRQVKDTEAFF TGTGCCAGCAGTCGCCGACAGGTAAAGGACACTGAAGCTTTCTTT
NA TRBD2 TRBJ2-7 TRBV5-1 CASSLTGLAGAYEQYF TGCGCCAGCAGCTTGACCGGACTAGCGGGGGCCTACGAGCAGTACTTC
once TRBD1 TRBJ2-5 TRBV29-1 CSVGQGAGETQYF TGCAGCGTTGGGCAGGGGGCCGGGGAGACCCAGTACTTC
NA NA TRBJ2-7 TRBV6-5 CASSVSSRASYEQYF TGTGCCAGCAGTGTCTCCTCCAGGGCCTCCTACGAGCAGTACTTC
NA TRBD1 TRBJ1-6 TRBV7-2 CASSWETGPGSSPLHF TGTGCCAGCAGCTGGGAGACAGGGCCGGGGAGCTCACCCCTCCACTTT
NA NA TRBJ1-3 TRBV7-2 CASSLDRAGNTIYF TGTGCCAGCAGCTTAGACAGGGCTGGAAACACCATATATTTT
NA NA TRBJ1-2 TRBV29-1 CSVDGGGYTF TGCAGCGTTGATGGGGGCGGCTACACCTTC
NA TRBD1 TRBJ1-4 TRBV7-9 CASSSDRVREKLFF TGTGCCAGCAGCTCGGACAGGGTGAGGGAAAAACTGTTTTTT
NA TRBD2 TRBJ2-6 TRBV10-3 CAIKGGNGANVLTF TGTGCCATCAAGGGAGGGAATGGGGCCAACGTCCTGACTTTC
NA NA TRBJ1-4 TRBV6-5 CASSLLWTENEKLFF TGTGCCAGCAGCCTACTCTGGACAGAGAATGAAAAACTGTTTTTT
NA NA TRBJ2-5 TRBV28 CATGQSQETQYF TGTGCCACCGGACAGTCCCAAGAGACCCAGTACTTC
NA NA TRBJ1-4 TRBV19 CASSIGGQINEKLFF TGTGCCAGTAGTATAGGAGGCCAGATTAATGAAAAACTGTTTTTT
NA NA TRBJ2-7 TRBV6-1 CASSEAAGLYDEQYF TGTGCCAGCAGTGAAGCGGCGGGGCTCTACGACGAGCAGTACTTC
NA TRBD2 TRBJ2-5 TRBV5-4 CASSLDSIASGGKETQYF TGTGCCAGCAGCTTGGACTCCATAGCGTCGGGGGGGAAAGAGACCCAGTACTTC
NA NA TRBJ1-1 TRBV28 CASSLRGREGSEAFF TGTGCCAGCAGTTTAAGGGGCAGGGAAGGGTCTGAAGCTTTCTTT
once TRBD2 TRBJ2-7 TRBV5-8 CASSFLMGEGYEQYF TGTGCCAGCAGCTTCCTAATGGGGGAGGGCTACGAGCAGTACTTC
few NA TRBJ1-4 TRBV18 CASSPNRQDHEKLFF TGTGCCAGCTCACCGAACAGACAGGACCATGAAAAACTGTTTTTT
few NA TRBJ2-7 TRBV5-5 CASSIVTVREQYF TGTGCCAGCAGCATCGTCACGGTACGCGAGCAGTACTTC
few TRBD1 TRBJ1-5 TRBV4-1 CASSQELTGNQPQHF TGCGCCAGCAGCCAAGAATTGACAGGGAATCAGCCCCAGCATTTT
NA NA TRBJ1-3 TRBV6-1 CASRGGVFVNTIYF TGTGCCAGCAGGGGGGGGGTGTTCGTGAACACCATATATTTT
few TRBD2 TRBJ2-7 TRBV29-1 CSGGGLAGGEQYF TGCAGCGGGGGGGGACTAGCGGGAGGAGAGCAGTACTTC
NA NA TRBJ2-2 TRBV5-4 CASSLDRTPRELFF TGTGCCAGCAGCTTGGACAGGACGCCGCGGGAGCTGTTTTTT
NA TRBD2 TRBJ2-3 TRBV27 CASSLSTSNTDTQYF TGTGCCAGCAGTTTATCGACTAGCAACACAGATACGCAGTATTTT
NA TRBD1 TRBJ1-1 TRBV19 CASSIDLAGGPGTEAFF TGTGCCAGTAGTATAGATCTCGCAGGGGGCCCCGGCACTGAAGCTTTCTTT
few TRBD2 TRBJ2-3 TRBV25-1 CASSGSGTSGASTDTQYF TGTGCCAGCAGCGGTTCTGGGACTAGCGGGGCTAGCACAGATACGCAGTATTTT
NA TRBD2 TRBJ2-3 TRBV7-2 CASSSAPMAGGRTDTQYF TGTGCCAGCAGCTCCGCCCCAATGGCGGGGGGAAGAACAGATACGCAGTATTTT
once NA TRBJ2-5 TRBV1 CTSRPTGGRQETQYF TGCACCAGCAGGCCCACAGGGGGCAGGCAAGAGACCCAGTACTTC
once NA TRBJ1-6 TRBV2 CASSEALRHSYNSPLHF TGTGCCAGCAGTGAAGCGCTTCGACACTCTTATAATTCACCCCTCCACTTT
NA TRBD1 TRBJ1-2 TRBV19 CASSADSGTGTVHTF TGTGCCAGTAGTGCCGACTCCGGGACAGGGACGGTTCACACCTTC
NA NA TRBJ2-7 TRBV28 CASSLSRHIYEQYF TGTGCCAGCAGTTTATCCCGTCACATCTACGAGCAGTACTTC
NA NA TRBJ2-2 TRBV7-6 CASSSIAENTGELFF TGTGCCAGCAGCTCCATAGCGGAGAACACCGGGGAGCTGTTTTTT
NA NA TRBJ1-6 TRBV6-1 CASSEAGGPGNSPLHF TGTGCCAGCAGTGAAGCAGGGGGACCGGGAAACTCACCCCTCCACTTT
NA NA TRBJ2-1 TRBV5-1 CASSPRRQIDNEQFF TGCGCCAGCAGCCCTAGAAGACAGATAGACAATGAGCAGTTCTTC
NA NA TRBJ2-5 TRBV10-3 CAISESNYQETQYF TGTGCCATCAGTGAGTCGAACTACCAAGAGACCCAGTACTTC
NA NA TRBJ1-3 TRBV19 CASSIQGWGAGNTIYF TGTGCCAGTAGTATCCAAGGTTGGGGCGCTGGAAACACCATATATTTT
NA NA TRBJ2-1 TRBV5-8 CASSLGVAREQFF TGTGCCAGCAGCTTGGGGGTAGCGCGTGAGCAGTTCTTC
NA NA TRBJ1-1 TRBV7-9 CASSAQPLQDYTEAFF TGTGCCAGCAGCGCGCAGCCCCTTCAGGATTACACTGAAGCTTTCTTT
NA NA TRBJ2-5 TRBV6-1 CASSVLTGAPQETQYF TGTGCCAGCAGTGTATTAACAGGCGCGCCCCAAGAGACCCAGTACTTC
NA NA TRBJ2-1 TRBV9 CASSVGVGGMTNEQFF TGTGCCAGCAGCGTAGGGGTTGGCGGGATGACCAATGAGCAGTTCTTC
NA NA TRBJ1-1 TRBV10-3 CATRTRGPLNTEAFF TGTGCCACCCGAACCAGGGGCCCACTGAACACTGAAGCTTTCTTT
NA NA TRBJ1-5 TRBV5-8 CASSLDTGQNNQPQHF TGTGCCAGCAGCTTGGATACCGGACAGAACAATCAGCCCCAGCATTTT
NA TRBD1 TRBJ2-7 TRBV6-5 CASITRDRGYYEQYF TGTGCCAGCATTACCCGGGACAGAGGATACTACGAGCAGTACTTC